Only a few counts were recorded for the clone carrying this T cell receptor beta chain. The antigen remains unidentified. The same CDR3 arises from other DNA sequences in this sample as well. The data derive from a study of T cell responses to AZD1222 COVID-19 vaccine. Notes on the study in general: White British donors predominated, females outnumbered males, and clonal diversity was possibly underestimated. Regions 160-218 and 743-854 held dominance among vaccine-associated CD4 TCRs, which spanned spike. At baseline, just five or six AZD1222 recipients tested seropositive.

Clones were read by immunoSEQ multiplex PCR, and TCRdb kept only the in-frame ones, dropping some. The data contain approximately 140,000 clones, over 80% of them singletons. The CDR3 has 15 residues. V was clipped by 0 bases and J by 2 bases; unmatched bases: 2. CDR1 is SGHRS and CDR2 is YFSETQ in the germline V gene. V and J are TRBV5-1 and TRBJ2-3; 8 bases line up with TRBD1. This specimen was peripheral blood, taken on day 0 of MenACWY control vaccination. The clonotype comes from an adult in good health. DNA for the CDR3: TGCGCCAGCAGCTTGGGACAGGGGAACACAGATACGCAGTATTTT. Protein product: CASSLGQGNTDTQYF. Full variable domain (missing parts from reference TRBV5-1 and TRBJ2-3): KAGVTQTPRYLIKTRGQQVTLSCSPISGHRSVSWYQQTPGQGLQFLFEYFSETQRNKGNFPGRFSGRQFSNSRSEMNVSTLELGDSALYLCASSLGQGNTDTQYFGPGTRLTVL.